Reported below is one T cell receptor beta chain. The source of the sample is a study of shared clonotypes between healthy human individuals. Study summary: Three CD4 naive, three CD4 memory, two CD8 naive and one CD8 memory plate were used per donor.

The CDR3 sequence is 16 residues long. CDR1 is MDHEN, CDR2 SYDVKM, per germline. V was clipped by 2 bases and J by 7 bases; unmatched bases: 9. TCRdb keeps only in-frame clones here, not all; method: immunoSEQ multiplex PCR. The data show about 660,000 clones, around 74% seen once. V and J are TRBV28 and TRBJ2-3; 10 nucleotides match TRBD2. The clonotype originates from a woman aged 25 to 39 in good health. The sample comprised memory CD4+ T cells sorted from blood. Described subset: CD45RA-negative fraction. The DNA of the CDR3 is TGTGCCAGCAGTTTAAGCCTAGCGGGAGTATTTTATACGCAGTATTTT. Residues: CASSLSLAGVFYTQYF. Based on the CDR3 plus reference TRBV28 and TRBJ2-3, the full variable domain is DVKVTQSSRYLVKRTGEKVFLECVQDMDHENMFWYRQDPGLGLRLIYFSYDVKMKEKGDIPEGYSVSREKKERFSLILESASTNQTSMYLCASSLSLAGVFYTQYFGPGTRLTVL.